This T cell receptor beta chain was retrieved from a study of blood T cell repertoires in COVID-19. Turning to the study itself: The United States, Italy and Spain were the sources of the acute and convalescent COVID-19 samples.

Original data processing: Cell counts per sample came from amplifying reference gene primers. Sequencing used immunoSEQ multiplex PCR; TCRdb keeps in-frame clones, though not all of them. V and J calls and clone size are given by that table; D and trimming were obtained from the DNA. The sample consists of 450,000 or so clones, approximately 92% of them appearing once. V shed 0 bases, J shed 7 bases, and the junction held 8 bases outside the gene matches. This CDR3 spans 15 amino acids. Germline V gene sequence: CDR1 SGHNT, CDR2 YYREEE (reference sequence). V usage is TRBV5-4 and J usage is TRBJ2-7; 9 bases map to TRBD2. This clonotype was sampled from a young man with COVID-19, enrolled during active disease. Sequenced: peripheral blood. The CDR3 nucleotides are TGTGCCAGCAGCTTGGGAGCGGGAGGTTCCGAGGAGCAGTACTTC. Its protein is CASSLGAGGSEEQYF.